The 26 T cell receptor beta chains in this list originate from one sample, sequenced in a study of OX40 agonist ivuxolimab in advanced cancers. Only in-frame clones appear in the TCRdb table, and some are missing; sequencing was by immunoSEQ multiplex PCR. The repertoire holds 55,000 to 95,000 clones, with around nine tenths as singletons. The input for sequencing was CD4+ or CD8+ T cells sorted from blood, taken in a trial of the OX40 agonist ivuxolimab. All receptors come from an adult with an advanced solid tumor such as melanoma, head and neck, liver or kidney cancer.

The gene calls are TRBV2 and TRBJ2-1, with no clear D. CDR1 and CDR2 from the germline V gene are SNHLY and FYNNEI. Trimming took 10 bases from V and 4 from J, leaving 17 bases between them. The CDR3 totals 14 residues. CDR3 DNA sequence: TGTGCCATCTCTATCGAGACGGCGTACAATGAGCAGTTCTTC. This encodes CAISIETAYNEQFF.

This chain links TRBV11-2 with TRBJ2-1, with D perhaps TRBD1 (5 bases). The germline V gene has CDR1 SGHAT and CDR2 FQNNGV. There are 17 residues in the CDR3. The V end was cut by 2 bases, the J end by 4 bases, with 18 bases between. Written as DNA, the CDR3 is TGTGCCAGCAGCTTAAGGACGCAGGGATACCTTTACAATGAGCAGTTCTTC. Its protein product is CASSLRTQGYLYNEQFF.

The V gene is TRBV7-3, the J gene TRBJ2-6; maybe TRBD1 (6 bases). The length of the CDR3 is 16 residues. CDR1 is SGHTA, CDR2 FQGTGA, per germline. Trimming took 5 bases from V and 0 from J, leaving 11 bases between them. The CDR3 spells CASSLQTGSGANVLTF. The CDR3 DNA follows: TGTGCCAGCAGCCTCCAGACAGGCTCTGGGGCCAACGTCCTGACTTTC.

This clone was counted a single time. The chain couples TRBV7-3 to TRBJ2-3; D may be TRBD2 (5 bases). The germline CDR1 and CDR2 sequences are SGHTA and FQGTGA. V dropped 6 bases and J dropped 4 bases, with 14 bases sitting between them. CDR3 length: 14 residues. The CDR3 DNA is TGTGCCAGCAGAATAGAGGGTAGGTCAGATACGCAGTATTTT. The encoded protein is CASRIEGRSDTQYF.

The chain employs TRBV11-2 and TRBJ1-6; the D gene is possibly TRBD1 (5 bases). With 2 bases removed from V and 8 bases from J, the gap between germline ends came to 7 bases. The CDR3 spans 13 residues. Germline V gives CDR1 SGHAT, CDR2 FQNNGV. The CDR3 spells CASSLPGHSPLHF. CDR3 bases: TGTGCCAGCAGCTTACCGGGACATTCACCCCTCCACTTT.

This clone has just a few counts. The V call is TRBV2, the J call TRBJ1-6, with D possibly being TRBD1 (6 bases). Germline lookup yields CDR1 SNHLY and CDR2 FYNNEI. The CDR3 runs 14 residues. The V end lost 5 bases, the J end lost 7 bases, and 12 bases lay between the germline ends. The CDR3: CASSPDSRNSPLHF. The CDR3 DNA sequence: TGTGCCAGCAGTCCGGACAGTCGGAATTCACCCCTCCACTTT.

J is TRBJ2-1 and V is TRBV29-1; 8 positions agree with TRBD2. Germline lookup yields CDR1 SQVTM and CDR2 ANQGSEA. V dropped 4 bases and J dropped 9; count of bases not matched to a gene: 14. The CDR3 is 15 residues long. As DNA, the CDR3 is TGCAGCGTTGGCTCCGGGACTAGGCCTCTCAGTGAGCAGTTCTTC. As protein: CSVGSGTRPLSEQFF.

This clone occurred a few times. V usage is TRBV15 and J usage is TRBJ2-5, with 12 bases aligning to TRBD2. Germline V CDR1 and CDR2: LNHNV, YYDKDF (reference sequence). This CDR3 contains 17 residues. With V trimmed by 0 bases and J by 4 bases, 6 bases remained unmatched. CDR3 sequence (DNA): TGTGCCACCAGCAGAGAATCACGGACTAGCGGGGTAGAGACCCAGTACTTC. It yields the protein CATSRESRTSGVETQYF.

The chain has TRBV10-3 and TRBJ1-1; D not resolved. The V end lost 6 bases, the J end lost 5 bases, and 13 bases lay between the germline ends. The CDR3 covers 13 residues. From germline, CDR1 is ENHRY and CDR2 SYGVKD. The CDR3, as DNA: TGTGCCATCAGCAGACAACCACCGACTGAAGCTTTCTTT. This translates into CAISRQPPTEAFF.

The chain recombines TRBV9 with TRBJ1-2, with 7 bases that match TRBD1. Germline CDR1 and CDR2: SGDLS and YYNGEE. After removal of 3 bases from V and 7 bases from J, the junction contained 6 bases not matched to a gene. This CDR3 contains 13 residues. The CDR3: CASSAHRGSGYTF. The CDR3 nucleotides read TGTGCCAGCAGCGCTCACAGGGGTTCTGGCTACACCTTC.

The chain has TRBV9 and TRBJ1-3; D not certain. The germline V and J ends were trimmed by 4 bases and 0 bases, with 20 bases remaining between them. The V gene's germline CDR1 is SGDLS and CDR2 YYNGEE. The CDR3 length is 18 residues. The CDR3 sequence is CASSTGSTRRDSGNTIYF. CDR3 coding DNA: TGTGCCAGCAGCACTGGGAGTACGCGGAGGGACTCTGGAAACACCATATATTTT.

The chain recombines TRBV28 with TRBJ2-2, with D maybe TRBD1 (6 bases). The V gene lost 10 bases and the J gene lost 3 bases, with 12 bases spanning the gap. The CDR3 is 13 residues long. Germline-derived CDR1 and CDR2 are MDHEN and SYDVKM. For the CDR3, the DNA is TGTGCCATTCTACAGGGATACACCGGGGAGCTGTTTTTT. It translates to CAILQGYTGELFF.

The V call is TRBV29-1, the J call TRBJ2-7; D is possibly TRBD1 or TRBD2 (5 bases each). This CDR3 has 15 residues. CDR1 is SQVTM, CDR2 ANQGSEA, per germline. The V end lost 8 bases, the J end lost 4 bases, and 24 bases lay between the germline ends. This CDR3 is CSPTPRERGIYEQYF. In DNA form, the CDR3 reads TGCAGCCCCACCCCCAGGGAACGGGGAATTTACGAGCAGTACTTC.

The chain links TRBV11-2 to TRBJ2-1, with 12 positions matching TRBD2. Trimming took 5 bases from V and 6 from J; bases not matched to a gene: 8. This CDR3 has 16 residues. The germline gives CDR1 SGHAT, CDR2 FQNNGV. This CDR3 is CASSLTSGSEGNEQFF. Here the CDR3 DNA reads TGTGCCAGCAGCCTGACTAGCGGGAGTGAAGGCAATGAGCAGTTCTTC.

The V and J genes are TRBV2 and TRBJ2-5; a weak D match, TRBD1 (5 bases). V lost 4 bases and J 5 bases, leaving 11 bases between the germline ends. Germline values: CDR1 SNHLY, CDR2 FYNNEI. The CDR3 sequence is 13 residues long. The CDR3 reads CASSVGAPETQYF. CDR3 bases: TGTGCCAGCAGTGTAGGGGCGCCGGAGACCCAGTACTTC.

CDR3 amino acids: CASSLAGQVSYEQYF. CDR3 sequence (DNA): TGTGCCAGCAGCTTAGCCGGACAGGTCTCCTACGAGCAGTACTTC. V is TRBV11-2 and J is TRBJ2-7; 7 positions agree with TRBD1. The CDR3 consists of 15 residues. Germline CDR1 SGHAT, CDR2 FQNNGV. J was trimmed by 0 bases and V by 1 base; bases with no gene match: 3.

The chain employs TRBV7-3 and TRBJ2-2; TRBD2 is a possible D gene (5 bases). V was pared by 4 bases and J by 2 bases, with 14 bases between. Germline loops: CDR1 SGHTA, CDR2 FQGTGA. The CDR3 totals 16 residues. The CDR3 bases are TGTGCCAGCAGCTCGACTACTAAGGGAAACACCGGGGAGCTGTTTTTT. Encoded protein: CASSSTTKGNTGELFF.

The chain's CDR3 is CASSLGAEGGYEQYF. In DNA form, the CDR3 reads TGTGCCAGCAGCTTAGGCGCAGAGGGGGGTTACGAGCAGTACTTC. This chain connects TRBV11-1 to TRBJ2-7; perhaps D is TRBD1 or TRBD2 (6 bases each). The CDR3 contains 15 residues. Germline lookup yields CDR1 SGHAT and CDR2 FQDESV (reference sequence). V gave up 1 base and J gave up 4 bases, with 14 bases separating them.

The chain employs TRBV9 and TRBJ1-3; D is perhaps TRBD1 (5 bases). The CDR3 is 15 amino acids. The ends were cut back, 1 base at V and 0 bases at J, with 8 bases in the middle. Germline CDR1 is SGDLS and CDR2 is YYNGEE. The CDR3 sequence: CASSVQGVSGNTIYF. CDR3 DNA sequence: TGTGCCAGCAGCGTACAGGGCGTCTCTGGAAACACCATATATTTT.

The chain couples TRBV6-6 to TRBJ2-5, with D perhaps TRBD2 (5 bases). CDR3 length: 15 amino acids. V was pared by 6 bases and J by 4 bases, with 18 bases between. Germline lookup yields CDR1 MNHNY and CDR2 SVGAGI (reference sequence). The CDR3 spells CASRFKSAAGETQYF. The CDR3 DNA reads TGTGCCAGCAGGTTTAAAAGCGCCGCGGGAGAGACCCAGTACTTC.

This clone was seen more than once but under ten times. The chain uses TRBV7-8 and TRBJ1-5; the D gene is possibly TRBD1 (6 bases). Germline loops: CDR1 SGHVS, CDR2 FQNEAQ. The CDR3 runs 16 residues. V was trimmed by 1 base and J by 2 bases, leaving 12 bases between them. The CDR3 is CASSLGAQGGNQPQHF. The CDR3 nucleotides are TGTGCCAGCAGCTTAGGAGCACAGGGCGGCAATCAGCCCCAGCATTTT.

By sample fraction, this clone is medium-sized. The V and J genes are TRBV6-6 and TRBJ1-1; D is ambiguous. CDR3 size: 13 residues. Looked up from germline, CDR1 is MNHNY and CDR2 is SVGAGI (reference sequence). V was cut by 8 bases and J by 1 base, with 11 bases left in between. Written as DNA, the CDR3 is TGTGCCAGCCTGAGTGGCCGGAACACTGAAGCTTTCTTT. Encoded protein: CASLSGRNTEAFF.

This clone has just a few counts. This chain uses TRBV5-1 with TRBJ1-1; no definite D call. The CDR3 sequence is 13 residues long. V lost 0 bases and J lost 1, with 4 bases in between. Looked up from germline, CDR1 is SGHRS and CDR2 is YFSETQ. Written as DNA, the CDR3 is TGCGCCAGCAGCTTGGATCCGAACACTGAAGCTTTCTTT. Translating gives CASSLDPNTEAFF.

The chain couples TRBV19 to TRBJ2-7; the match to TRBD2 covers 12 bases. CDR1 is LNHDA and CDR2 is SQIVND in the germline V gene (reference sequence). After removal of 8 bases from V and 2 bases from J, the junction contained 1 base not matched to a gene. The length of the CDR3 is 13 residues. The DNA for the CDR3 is TGTGCCAGTGGACTAGCGGGAACCTACGAGCAGTACTTC. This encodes CASGLAGTYEQYF.

The CDR3 region has the DNA TGCAGCGTGGACCCGGGAGGCAATTCACCCCTCCACTTT. This codes for CSVDPGGNSPLHF. V gene TRBV29-1 combines with J gene TRBJ1-6; no definite D call. The germline CDR1 and CDR2 sequences are SQVTM and ANQGSEA. CDR3 length: 13 residues. Trimming took off 6 bases at V and 7 bases at J, with 13 bases between the two ends. Full variable domain (outside the CDR3, taken from reference TRBV29-1 and TRBJ1-6): SAVISQKPSRDICQRGTSLTIQCQVDSQVTMMFWYRQQPGQSLTLIATANQGSEATYESGFVIDKFPISRPNLTFSTLTVSNMSPEDSSIYLCSVDPGGNSPLHFGNGTRLTVT.

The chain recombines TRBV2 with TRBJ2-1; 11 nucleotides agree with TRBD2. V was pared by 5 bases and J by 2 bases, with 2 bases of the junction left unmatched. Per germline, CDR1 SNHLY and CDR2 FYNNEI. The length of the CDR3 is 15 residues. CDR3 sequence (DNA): TGTGCCAGCAGTCCGGGACTAGCGGCCTACAATGAGCAGTTCTTC. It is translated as CASSPGLAAYNEQFF.